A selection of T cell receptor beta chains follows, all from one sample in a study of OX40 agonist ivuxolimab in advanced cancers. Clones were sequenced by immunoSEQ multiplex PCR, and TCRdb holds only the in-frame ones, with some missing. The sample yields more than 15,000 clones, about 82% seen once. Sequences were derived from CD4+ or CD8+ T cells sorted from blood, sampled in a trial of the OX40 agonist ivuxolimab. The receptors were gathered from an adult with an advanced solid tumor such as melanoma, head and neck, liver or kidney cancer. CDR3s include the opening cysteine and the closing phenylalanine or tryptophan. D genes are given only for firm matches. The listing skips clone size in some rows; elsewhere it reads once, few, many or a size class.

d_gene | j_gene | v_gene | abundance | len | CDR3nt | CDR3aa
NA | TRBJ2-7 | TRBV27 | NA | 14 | TGTGCCAGCAGTTTATCAACGGACGGCCCTCGACGGTACTTC | CASSLSTDGPRRYF
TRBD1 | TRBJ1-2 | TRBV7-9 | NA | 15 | TGTGCCAGCAGCTTATTCGGTACAGGGGGGGATGGCTACACCTTC | CASSLFGTGGDGYTF
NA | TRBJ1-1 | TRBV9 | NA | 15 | TGTGCCAGCAGCGTAGATGGGGGAGGAGGCACTGAAGCTTTCTTT | CASSVDGGGGTEAFF
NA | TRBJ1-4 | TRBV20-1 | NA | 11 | TGCAGTTCTCTAGCTAATGAAAAACTGTTTTTT | CSSLANEKLFF
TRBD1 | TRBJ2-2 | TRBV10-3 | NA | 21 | TGTGCCATCAGTGCTTGGCGACCGGGACAGGGGGCGAGCAGTGGAACCGGGGAGCTGTTTTTT | CAISAWRPGQGASSGTGELFF
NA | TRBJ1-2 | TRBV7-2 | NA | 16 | TGTGCCAGCAGCTTAGCGCTCAGGGGCGAAAACTATGGCTACACCTTC | CASSLALRGENYGYTF
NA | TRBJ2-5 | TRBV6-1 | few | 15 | TGTGCCAGCAGCCCCGGTGGAGGGGGTCAAGAGACCCAGTACTTC | CASSPGGGGQETQYF
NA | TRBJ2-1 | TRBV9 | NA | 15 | TGTGCCAGCAGCGAGCGGGCGGATGCCTACAATGAGCAGTTCTTC | CASSERADAYNEQFF
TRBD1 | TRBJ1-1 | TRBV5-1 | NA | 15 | TGCGCCAGCAGCCCAAGACAGGGGTTGAACACTGAAGCTTTCTTT | CASSPRQGLNTEAFF
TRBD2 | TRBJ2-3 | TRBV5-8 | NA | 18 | TGTGCCAGCAGCTTGGGGACTAGCGGGACGGGAGGCACAGATACGCAGTATTTT | CASSLGTSGTGGTDTQYF
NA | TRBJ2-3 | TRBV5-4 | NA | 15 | TGTGCCAGCAGCAGGAGCGGGCCGGGGGAAGATACGCAGTATTTT | CASSRSGPGEDTQYF
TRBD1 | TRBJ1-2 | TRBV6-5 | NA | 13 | TGTGCCAGCAGTCCCGGGACAGTTTATGGCTACACCTTC | CASSPGTVYGYTF
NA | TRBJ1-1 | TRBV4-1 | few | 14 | TGCGCCAGCAGCCAAACTTACCAGAACACTGAAGCTTTCTTT | CASSQTYQNTEAFF
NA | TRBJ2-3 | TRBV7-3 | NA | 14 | TGTGCCAGCAGCTTAGCGGGGAGCACAGATACGCAGTATTTT | CASSLAGSTDTQYF
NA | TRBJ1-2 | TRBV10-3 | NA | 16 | TGTGCCATCAGTGAGTCCCCACAGGGTTATCTCTATGGCTACACCTTC | CAISESPQGYLYGYTF
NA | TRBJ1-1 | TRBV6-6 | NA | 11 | TGTGCCAGCAGTTGGGTCACTGAAGCTTTCTTT | CASSWVTEAFF
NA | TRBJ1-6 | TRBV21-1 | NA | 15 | TGCGCCAGCAGGACAGGGGGCTCCTATAATTCACCCCTCCACTTT | CASRTGGSYNSPLHF
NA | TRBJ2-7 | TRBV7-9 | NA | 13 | TGTGCCAGCAGCTTAAATCCGGACGGAGAGCAGTACTTC | CASSLNPDGEQYF
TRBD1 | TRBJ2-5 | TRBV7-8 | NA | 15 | TGTGCCAGCAGCTATGAATGGACAGGGGGCGAGACCCAGTACTTC | CASSYEWTGGETQYF
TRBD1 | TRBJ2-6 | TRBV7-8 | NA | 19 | TGTGCCAGCAGCAAGGCCGGGACAGGGTTAACTTCCAGGGCCAACGTCCTGACTTTC | CASSKAGTGLTSRANVLTF
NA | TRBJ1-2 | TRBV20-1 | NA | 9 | TGCAGTGCTGGGGCCCGGTTGCCCTTC | CSAGARLPF
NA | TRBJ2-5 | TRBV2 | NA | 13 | TGTGCCAGCAGTCGGGACGCTGGGGGGACCCAGTACTTC | CASSRDAGGTQYF
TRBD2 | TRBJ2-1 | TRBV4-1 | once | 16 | TGCGCCAGCAGCCAAGAAAGGACTAGCGGGGGTGATGAGCAGTTCTTC | CASSQERTSGGDEQFF
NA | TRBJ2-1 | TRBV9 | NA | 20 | TGTGCCAGCAGCCATAACCACCCGCGGACGGGCGGTACGTCCTACAATGAGCAGTTCTTC | CASSHNHPRTGGTSYNEQFF
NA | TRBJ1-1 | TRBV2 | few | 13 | TGTGCCAGCCTAATTGGGCAGAACACTGAAGCTTTCTTT | CASLIGQNTEAFF
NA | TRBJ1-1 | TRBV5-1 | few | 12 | TGCGCCAGCTCTCAGGGTTTGGGTGAAGCTTTCTTT | CASSQGLGEAFF
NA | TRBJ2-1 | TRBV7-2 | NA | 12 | TGTGCCAGCAGCGTACCCAGTCAAGAGCAGTTCTTC | CASSVPSQEQFF
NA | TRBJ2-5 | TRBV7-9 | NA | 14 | TGTGCCAGCAGCTTAGGGGGTTGGCAAGAGACCCAGTACTTC | CASSLGGWQETQYF
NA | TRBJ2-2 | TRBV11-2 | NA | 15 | TGTGCCAGCAGGACACAGGGTCCGGACACCGGGGAGCTGTTTTTT | CASRTQGPDTGELFF
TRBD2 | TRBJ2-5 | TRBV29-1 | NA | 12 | TGCAGCGTAGGACTAGTGGAAGAGACCCAGTACTTC | CSVGLVEETQYF
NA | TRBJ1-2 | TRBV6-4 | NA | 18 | TGTGCCAGCAGTGCCCACTTAGACAGCTTCATACCGACCTTGGGCTACACCTTC | CASSAHLDSFIPTLGYTF
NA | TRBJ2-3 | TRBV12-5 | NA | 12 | TGTGCTAGTGGTTTGGTAGAAGATACGCAGTATTTT | CASGLVEDTQYF
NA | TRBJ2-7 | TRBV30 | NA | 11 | TGTGCCTTAGGCCGGGACTACGAGCAGTACTTC | CALGRDYEQYF
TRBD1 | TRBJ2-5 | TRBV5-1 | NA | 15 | TGCGCCAGCAGCTTGGAGGCCAGGGGGTTCGAGACCCAGTACTTC | CASSLEARGFETQYF
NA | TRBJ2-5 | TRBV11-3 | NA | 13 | TGTGCCAGCAGCGAGGGGAATCAAGAGACCCAGTACTTC | CASSEGNQETQYF
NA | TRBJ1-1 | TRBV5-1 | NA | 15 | TGCGCCAGCAGCGTCTTCAGCGGCGGCGACACTGAAGCTTTCTTT | CASSVFSGGDTEAFF
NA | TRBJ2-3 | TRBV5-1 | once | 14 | TGCGCCAGCCGACAGTATACAACGGCAGATACGCAGTATTTT | CASRQYTTADTQYF
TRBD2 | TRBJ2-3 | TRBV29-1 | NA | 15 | TGCAGCGTTGATGGGGCGGCAGGACTAGCAGATACGCAGTATTTT | CSVDGAAGLADTQYF
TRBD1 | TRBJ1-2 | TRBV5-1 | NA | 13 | TGCGCCAGCAGCTGGGGACAGGGAGAAGGCTACACCTTC | CASSWGQGEGYTF
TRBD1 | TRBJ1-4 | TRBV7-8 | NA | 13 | TGTGCCAGCAGCTTAGTGGGACAGGGAGGACTGTTTTTT | CASSLVGQGGLFF
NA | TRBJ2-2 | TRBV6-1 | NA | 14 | TGTGCCAGCAGTGCCCTAGCGAACACCGGGGAGCTGTTTTTT | CASSALANTGELFF
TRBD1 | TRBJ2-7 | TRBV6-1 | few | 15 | TGTGCCAGCAGTTTTACCGGGACAGGGCGTCTCGAGCAGTACTTC | CASSFTGTGRLEQYF
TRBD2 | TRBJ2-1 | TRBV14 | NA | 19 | TGTGCCAGCAGCCACGAGGCGTTAGCGGGAGGGCGCCGCTACAATGAGCAGTTCTTC | CASSHEALAGGRRYNEQFF
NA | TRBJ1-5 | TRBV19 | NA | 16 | TGTGCCAGTTATCCCACCACGACCCTAACGGGTCAGCCCCAGCATTTT | CASYPTTTLTGQPQHF
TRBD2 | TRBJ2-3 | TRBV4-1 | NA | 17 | TGCGCCAGCAGCCAAACGACTAGCGGGGGGGCCGTAGATACGCAGTATTTT | CASSQTTSGGAVDTQYF
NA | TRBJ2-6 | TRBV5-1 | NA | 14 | TGCGCCAGCAGATCAGGGGCAGGGGCCAACGTCCTGACTTTC | CASRSGAGANVLTF
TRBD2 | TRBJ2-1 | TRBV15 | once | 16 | TGTGCCACCAGCAGAGAGGCTAGCGGGGGTCCGAATGAGCAGTTCTTC | CATSREASGGPNEQFF
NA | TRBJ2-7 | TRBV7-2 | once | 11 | TGTGCCAGCAGCTTCTCGTACGAGCAGTACTTC | CASSFSYEQYF
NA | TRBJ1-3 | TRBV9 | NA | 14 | TGTGCCAGCAGCGTAGGGGGCCTCCTCGACACCATATATTTT | CASSVGGLLDTIYF
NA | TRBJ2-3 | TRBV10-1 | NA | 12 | TGCGCCAGCAGTGAATGGGCAGATACGCAGTATTTT | CASSEWADTQYF
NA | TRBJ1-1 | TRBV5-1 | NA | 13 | TGCGCCAGCAGCTTGCGGGGGAACACTGAAGCTTTCTTT | CASSLRGNTEAFF
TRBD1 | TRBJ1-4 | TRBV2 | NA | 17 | TGTGCCAGCAGCCAGACAGGGGCCGAGGCAACTAATGAAAAACTGTTTTTT | CASSQTGAEATNEKLFF
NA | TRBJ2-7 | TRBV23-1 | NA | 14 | TGCGCCACCAGGGAATCCCTAGAAAACTACGAGCAGTACTTC | CATRESLENYEQYF
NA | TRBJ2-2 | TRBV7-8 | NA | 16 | TGTGCCAGCAGCTTACTTCTAGAGGCCGGTCACGGGGAGCTGTTTTTT | CASSLLLEAGHGELFF
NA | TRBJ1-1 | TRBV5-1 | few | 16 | TGCGCCAGCAGCTTGGATACAGGGATCACAAACACTGAAGCTTTCTTT | CASSLDTGITNTEAFF
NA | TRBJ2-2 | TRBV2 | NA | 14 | TGTGCAACGCAGCCTAGGAAAAACACCGGGGAGCTGTTTTTT | CATQPRKNTGELFF
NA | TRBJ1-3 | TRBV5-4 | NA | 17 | TGTGCCAGCAGCTTGGCGGGACGGGAAATCTCTGGAAACACCATATATTTT | CASSLAGREISGNTIYF
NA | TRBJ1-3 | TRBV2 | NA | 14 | TGTGCCAGCAGACCCCAGGGCCCTGGAAACACCATATATTTT | CASRPQGPGNTIYF
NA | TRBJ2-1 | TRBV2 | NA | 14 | TGTGCCAGTAATCTACGGGACACAGCCAATGAGCAGTTCTTC | CASNLRDTANEQFF